The 10 T cell receptor beta chains below all came from one sample that was sequenced in a study of T cells after posttransplantation cyclophosphamide. Libraries were prepared by immunoSEQ multiplex PCR; TCRdb keeps only in-frame clonotypes and omits some of them. The sample holds about 24,000 clones, and no clone turns up only once. Input material: PBMCs. These receptors all stem from a woman in her sixties or seventies in good health, CMV-negative, and a related stem cell transplant donor.

This clone was counted ten times or more. The gene calls are TRBV16 and TRBJ1-6; D gene unclear. V was shortened by 3 bases and J by 7 bases, with 16 bases between the two germline ends. Germline CDR1 reads KGHSY; CDR2 reads FQNENV. The length of the CDR3 is 16 residues. The CDR3 DNA sequence: TGTGCCAGCAGCCATATTGGGCCGCGAGGGAATTCACCCCTCCACTTT. Encoded protein: CASSHIGPRGNSPLHF.

This chain uses TRBV7-9 with TRBJ2-5, with unresolved D. V was cut by 3 bases and J by 5 bases, with 10 bases left in between. The CDR3 totals 13 residues. CDR1 and CDR2 from the germline V gene are SEHNR and FQNEAQ (reference sequence). The CDR3 DNA sequence: TGTGCCAGCAGCTTCCCCCCCCCGGAGACCCAGTACTTC. Protein sequence: CASSFPPPETQYF.

This clone occurred many times. The chain couples TRBV2 to TRBJ1-2; D call uncertain. The V and J ends lost 7 bases and 8 bases respectively, with 14 bases between them. The CDR3 loop spans 12 amino acids. Germline CDR1 and CDR2: SNHLY and FYNNEI. The CDR3 DNA reads as TGTGCCAGCACCGAGGTGTTCACCGGCTACACCTTC. It codes for CASTEVFTGYTF.

This clone was seen at least ten times. This chain connects TRBV5-1 to TRBJ2-2; D possibly corresponds to TRBD2 (6 bases). The V gene's germline CDR1 is SGHRS and CDR2 YFSETQ. The CDR3 runs 20 residues. The V end lost 0 bases, the J end lost 2 bases, and 23 bases lay between the germline ends. The CDR3 bases are TGCGCCAGCAGCTTGGGATCGGGCATGACTAGAGGGGAAAACACCGGGGAGCTGTTTTTT. Encoded protein: CASSLGSGMTRGENTGELFF.

This clone was observed many times. The V gene is TRBV5-6, the J gene TRBJ1-3; TRBD1 is a possible D gene (5 bases). The V gene's germline CDR1 is SGHDT and CDR2 YYEEEE. The CDR3 totals 15 residues. Trimming took 0 bases from V and 4 from J, leaving 11 bases between them. CDR3 nucleotide sequence: TGTGCCAGCAGCTTGGCGGGACTCCTAGGAAACACCATATATTTT. It codes for CASSLAGLLGNTIYF.

This clone has at least ten counts. The rearrangement uses TRBV9 and TRBJ2-7; 10 bases agree with TRBD1. CDR1 and CDR2 from the germline V gene are SGDLS and YYNGEE. With 4 bases clipped from V and 3 bases from J, the junction kept 7 bases outside the gene matches. There are 15 residues in the CDR3. The CDR3 DNA follows: TGTGCCAGCAGCCCGAGACAGGGGGCAATCTACGAGCAGTACTTC. Translated, it gives CASSPRQGAIYEQYF.

Many counts were recorded for this clone. The CDR3 is CASSESQGRTDTQYF. The DNA for the CDR3 is TGTGCCAGCAGTGAATCACAGGGCCGGACAGATACGCAGTATTTT. The chain employs TRBV6-1 and TRBJ2-3; the D gene is possibly TRBD1 (6 bases). V was cut by 2 bases and J by 3 bases, with 12 bases left in between. Germline CDR1 reads MNHNS; CDR2 reads SASEGT. CDR3 length equals 15 residues.

This chain links TRBV7-3 with TRBJ2-3; D remains ambiguous. Germline lookup yields CDR1 SGHTA and CDR2 FQGTGA. V was clipped by 3 bases and J by 4 bases, with 8 bases between them. The CDR3 has 13 amino acids. CDR3 sequence: CASSFNAADTQYF. The CDR3 coding sequence is TGTGCCAGCAGCTTCAACGCGGCAGATACGCAGTATTTT.

In its sample, this clone was seen many times. For the CDR3, the DNA is TGTGCCAGCAGTGATCCAGGAACTGAAGCTTTCTTT. Translated, it gives CASSDPGTEAFF. The rearrangement joins TRBV2 to TRBJ1-1; the D is unclear. The CDR3 runs to 12 residues. Deletions cut 3 bases from V and 5 bases from J, with 7 bases between. The germline CDR1 and CDR2 sequences are SNHLY and FYNNEI.

This clone occurred many times. The chain uses TRBV7-3 and TRBJ2-3; possibly TRBD2 for D (5 bases). There are 15 residues in the CDR3. Per germline, CDR1 SGHTA and CDR2 FQGTGA. V lost 2 bases and J lost 5, with 14 bases in between. CDR3 in DNA: TGTGCCAGCAGCTTAGAAGGTGCCCGGGAAGATACGCAGTATTTT. This translates into CASSLEGAREDTQYF.